The following is a TCR beta chain sequence with its context. Its cognate antigen has yet to be identified. The sample holds no much larger clone one base away, and base qualities are not on file. This entry belongs to a study of T cells in Graves' hyperthyroidism and ophthalmopathy (dated by TCRdb to about 2019). The study in broad terms: Peripheral blood samples were taken at initial diagnosis, before any treatment was given. After sampling, hyperthyroidism patients received methimazole starting at 30 mg daily, and ophthalmopathy patients received high-dose intravenous methylprednisolone. The roughly 90 discovery patients were divided at random into training and test sets in a 7:3 ratio. The paper describes TCR Vbeta CDR3 sequencing of more than 120 peripheral blood samples, made up of 43 ophthalmopathy patients, around 73 hyperthyroidism patients and 17 progressor patients. In more than 5 Graves' hyperthyroidism patients, the study also compared T-cell repertoires from thyroid tissue with T-cell repertoires from blood. Prospective prediction of ophthalmopathy was tested in an independent validation cohort of approximately 19 hyperthyroidism patients and 15 to 17 patients who later progressed to ophthalmopathy. A discovery cohort of approximately 100 patients, approximately 45 with Graves' ophthalmopathy and fewer than 65 with stable Graves' hyperthyroidism, was used to find distinguishing TCR V-J signatures. On the study overall, not on this receptor specifically: Most expanded thyroid clonotypes (frequency above 0.001) were also found in blood, which suggests that blood repertoires may mirror thyroid immune responses. No statistical method was used to fix the sample size in advance, and group allocation was not hidden from the investigators. In validation, progression to ophthalmopathy was predicted by the model with around 71% sensitivity and 72% to 85% specificity, a median of approximately 6.5 months before onset. A 13 V-J signature model separated ophthalmopathy from stable hyperthyroidism, with around 90% sensitivity and about 81% specificity in cross-validation and 80%/75% in testing.

The hyperthyroidism patients were between 18 and 65 years old and newly diagnosed, with a disease duration of less than 2 months. Exclusion was applied to patients with uncontrolled infections, other autoimmune diseases, pregnancy or lactation. Diagnoses were based on clinical symptoms, serum thyroxine and TRAb, thyroid ultrasound and orbital computed tomography. Blood from progressor patients was drawn when they were first diagnosed with hyperthyroidism, before any ophthalmopathy symptoms appeared. PBMCs were separated from roughly 10 ml of fresh peripheral blood using Ficoll-Paque density gradient centrifugation. Progressor patients were initially diagnosed with Graves' hyperthyroidism and developed ophthalmopathy during follow-up. Trizol reagent was used to extract total RNA, and RNA quality was then checked on an Agilent 2100 Bioanalyzer. Trimming removed 4 bases from V and 3 bases from J; the gene matches leave 7 bases unexplained. The cysteine opens and the phenylalanine closes a CDR3 of 16 amino acids. The CDR3 DNA has 48 bases and is translated from base 1. From a lookup of the germline V gene, CDR1 and CDR2 are SGHRS and YFSETQ.

The TCR beta CDR3 regions were amplified from RNA transcripts. The TCR CDR3 was subjected to a first round of RT-PCR using the HTBI primer set and the Qiagen OneStep RT-PCR kit. Libraries were constructed in a second round of multiplex PCR, after which size selection and purification were carried out. Paired-end sequencing of the libraries was performed with 100 bp reads on an Illumina HiSeq2000. Per the authors' processing: SOAPnuke was used to process the raw data, throwing out any read that contained adapters or uncalled bases, had a mean Phred below 15, or lacked an exact constant-primer or identifier match. COPE v1.2.5 was used to merge high-quality paired reads, and clonotypes were defined as unique nucleotide sequences. MiTCR v1.1 was used to align clonotypes to the IMGT TRBV, TRBD and TRBJ reference segments. Analysis was restricted to V-J combinations with a frequency above 0.0001, which covered roughly 99% of repertoires. The TCS score was defined as F50 (clonal expansion) divided by E x V (chaos), with BLOSUM62-based TCRdist calculated between CDR3 peptides within each V-J. Welch's t-statistics and random forest reduced 500 to 550 V-J features to 10 to 15, which were used in a naive Bayes classifier (R e1071). TCRdb redid the processing of the public reads, applying fastp at Q25 and MiXCR, and retained in-frame beta chains. Each CDR3 protein appears once, grouped with its most common genes and DNA. TCRdb assigned the V and J calls; the authors' analysis was not used. This sample gives roughly 500,000 distinct CDR3 sequences in total; about 14% of them show up just once. The ten largest account for 5% to 7% of the sample.

This clonotype was sampled from a woman under 40 with Graves' hyperthyroidism that later progressed to Graves' ophthalmopathy. Here the chain combines TRBV5-1 and TRBJ2-2; 9 bases in the middle match TRBD2. The specimen was blood. The base sequence is TGCGCCAGCAGCCTATGGACTAGCGCCGACACCGGGGAGCTGTTTTTT. Its translation reads: CASSLWTSADTGELFF.